The source of this T cell receptor beta chain is a study of blood T cell repertoires in COVID-19. Study context: Samples of COVID-19 (acute and convalescent) were obtained from the United States, Italy and Spain.

Source study methods: Amplifying reference gene primers gave estimates of nucleated cell counts. Method: immunoSEQ multiplex PCR; TCRdb's copy keeps in-frame clones and lacks some. That table is the source of V, J and clone size, and D and trimming were worked out from the DNA. Found here are around 250,000 clones, over 70% of them singletons; the top ten hold around 7.9%. Germline V lookup: CDR1 KGHSH, CDR2 LQKENI. The V end was cut by 2 bases, the J end by 1 base, with 6 bases between. The CDR3 is made up of 15 amino acids. The chain recombines TRBV18 with TRBJ2-6; a weak D match, TRBD1 (6 bases). The material sequenced was peripheral blood. This receptor was taken from a man between 40 and 49 years old with active or convalescent COVID-19. The CDR3 loop is CASSPGTSGANVLTF. In DNA, the CDR3 is TGTGCCAGCTCACCAGGGACATCTGGGGCCAACGTCCTGACTTTC.